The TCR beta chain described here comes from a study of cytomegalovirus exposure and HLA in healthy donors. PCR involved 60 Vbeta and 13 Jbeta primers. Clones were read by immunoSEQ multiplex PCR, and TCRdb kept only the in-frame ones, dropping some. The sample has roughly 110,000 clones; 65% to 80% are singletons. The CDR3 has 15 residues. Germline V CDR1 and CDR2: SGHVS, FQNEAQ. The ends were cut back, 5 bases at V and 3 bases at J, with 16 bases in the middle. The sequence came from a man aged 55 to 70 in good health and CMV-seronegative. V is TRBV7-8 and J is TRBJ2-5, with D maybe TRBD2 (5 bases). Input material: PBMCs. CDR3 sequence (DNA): TGTGCCAGCAGCCCCGGGGTAGGGTGGGAAGAGACCCAGTACTTC. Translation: CASSPGVGWEETQYF.